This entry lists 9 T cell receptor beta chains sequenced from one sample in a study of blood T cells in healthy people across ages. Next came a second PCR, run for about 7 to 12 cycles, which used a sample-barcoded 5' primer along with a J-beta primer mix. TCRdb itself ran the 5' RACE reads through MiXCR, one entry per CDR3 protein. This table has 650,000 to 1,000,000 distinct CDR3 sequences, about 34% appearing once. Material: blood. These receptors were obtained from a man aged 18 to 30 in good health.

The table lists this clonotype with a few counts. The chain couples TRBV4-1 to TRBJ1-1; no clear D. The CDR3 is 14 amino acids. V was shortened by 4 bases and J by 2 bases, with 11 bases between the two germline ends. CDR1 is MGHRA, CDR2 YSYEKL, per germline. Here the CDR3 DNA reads TGCGCCAGCAGCCGTCCTGGAAGCAACACTGAAGCTTTCTTT. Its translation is CASSRPGSNTEAFF.

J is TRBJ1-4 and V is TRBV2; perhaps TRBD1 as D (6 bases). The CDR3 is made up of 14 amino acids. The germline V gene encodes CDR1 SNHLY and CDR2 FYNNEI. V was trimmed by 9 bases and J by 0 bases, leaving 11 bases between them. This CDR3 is CASGQFPTNEKLFF. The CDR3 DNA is TGTGCCAGTGGACAGTTCCCAACTAATGAAAAACTGTTTTTT.

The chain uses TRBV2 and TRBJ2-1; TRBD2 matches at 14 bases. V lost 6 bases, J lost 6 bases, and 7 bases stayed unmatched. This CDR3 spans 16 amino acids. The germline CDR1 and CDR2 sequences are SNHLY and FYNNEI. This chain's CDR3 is CASRIGLAGGLNEQFF. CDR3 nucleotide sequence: TGTGCCAGCAGAATCGGACTAGCGGGGGGTCTCAATGAGCAGTTCTTC.

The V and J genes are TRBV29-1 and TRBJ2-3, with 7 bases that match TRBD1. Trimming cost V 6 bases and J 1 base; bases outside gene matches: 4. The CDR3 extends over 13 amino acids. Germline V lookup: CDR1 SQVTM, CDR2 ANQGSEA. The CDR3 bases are TGCAGCGTAGCTACAGGGGGCACAGATACGCAGTATTTT. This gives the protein CSVATGGTDTQYF.

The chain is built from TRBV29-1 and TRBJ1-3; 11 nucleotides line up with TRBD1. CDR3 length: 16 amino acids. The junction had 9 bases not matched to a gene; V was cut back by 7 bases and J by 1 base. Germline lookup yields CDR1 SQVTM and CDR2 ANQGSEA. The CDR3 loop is CSAEGDRGLSGNTIYF. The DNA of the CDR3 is TGCAGCGCCGAGGGGGACAGGGGGTTGTCTGGAAACACCATATATTTT.

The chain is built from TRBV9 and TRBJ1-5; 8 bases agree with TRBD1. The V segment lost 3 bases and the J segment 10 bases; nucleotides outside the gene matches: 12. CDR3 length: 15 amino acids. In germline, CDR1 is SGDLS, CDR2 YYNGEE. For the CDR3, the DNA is TGTGCCAGCAGCGCCGAAGACAGGGGCATCAGCCCCCAGCATTTT. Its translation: CASSAEDRGISPQHF.

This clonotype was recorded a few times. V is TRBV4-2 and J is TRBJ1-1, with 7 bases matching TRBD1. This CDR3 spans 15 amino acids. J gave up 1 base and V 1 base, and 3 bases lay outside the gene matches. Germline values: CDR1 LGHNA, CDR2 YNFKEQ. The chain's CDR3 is CASSQAWDRNTEAFF. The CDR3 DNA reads TGTGCCAGCAGCCAAGCCTGGGACAGGAACACTGAAGCTTTCTTT.

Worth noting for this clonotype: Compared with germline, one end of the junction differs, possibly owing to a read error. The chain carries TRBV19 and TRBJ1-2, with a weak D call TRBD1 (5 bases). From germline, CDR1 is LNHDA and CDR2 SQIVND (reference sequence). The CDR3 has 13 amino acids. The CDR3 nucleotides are TGTGCCGGTAGTAAGACAGAAGGCTATGGCTACACCTTC. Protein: CAGSKTEGYGYTF.

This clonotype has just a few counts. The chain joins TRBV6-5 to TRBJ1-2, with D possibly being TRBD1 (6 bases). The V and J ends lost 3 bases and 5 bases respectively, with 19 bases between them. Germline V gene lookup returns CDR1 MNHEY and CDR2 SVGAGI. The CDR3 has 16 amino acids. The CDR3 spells CASSYVGGRIQYGYTF. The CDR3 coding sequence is TGTGCCAGCAGTTATGTGGGGGGGCGCATCCAGTATGGCTACACCTTC.